The 14 T cell receptor beta chains reported below all come from one sample, sequenced in a study of human T cells and chemical hapten exposure. Time point meaning: patch test 3, about 24 weeks after DPC sensitization. The treatment here: therapeutic diphenylcyclopropenone sensitization with weekly scalp DPC. TCRdb used MiXCR to reprocess the RACE reads, holding one entry per CDR3 protein. The data show 120,000 or so distinct CDR3 sequences, roughly 12% seen once. Source: whole blood, taken in connection with sensitization to the hapten diphenylcyclopropenone (DPC). The receptors stem from a woman between 45 and 65 years old with alopecia areata. Some clones in this sample may be carry-over from other donors' samples.

This clonotype was counted many times. V is TRBV6-1 and J is TRBJ2-2, with 9 bases that match TRBD1. Looked up from germline, CDR1 is MNHNS and CDR2 is SASEGT. V was clipped by 7 bases and J by 0 bases; unmatched bases: 6. The CDR3 consists of 16 residues. CDR3 DNA sequence: TGTGCCAGCATCCGGGACAGGGCGTCGAACACCGGGGAGCTGTTTTTT. Protein: CASIRDRASNTGELFF.

The CDR3 sequence is CASNYRGDNSPLHF. The CDR3 DNA reads as TGTGCCAGCAACTACAGGGGAGATAATTCACCCCTCCACTTT. The chain links TRBV2 to TRBJ1-6; 7 positions match TRBD1. Germline assignment: CDR1 SNHLY and CDR2 FYNNEI. This CDR3 comprises 14 residues. The junction had 5 bases not matched to a gene; V was cut back by 7 bases and J by 5 bases.

Only a few counts were recorded for this clonotype. This chain joins TRBV29-1 and TRBJ1-5; the D is unclear. The CDR3 is 13 amino acids. Trimming shortened V by 4 bases and J by 3 bases, and 10 bases separated the two germline ends. Germline V gene sequence: CDR1 SQVTM, CDR2 ANQGSEA. In nucleotides, the CDR3 is TGCAGCGTTGTCCCAGAGGCCAATCAGCCCCAGCATTTT. Its protein product is CSVVPEANQPQHF.

This clonotype occurred a few times. The chain couples TRBV6-1 to TRBJ1-2, with TRBD1 as a possible D gene (6 bases). Per germline, CDR1 MNHNS and CDR2 SASEGT. The CDR3 runs 16 residues. V lost 2 bases and J 0 bases, leaving 13 bases between the germline ends. The CDR3 nucleotides are TGTGCCAGCAGTGAAAAGTTGAGACAGGCTAACTATGGCTACACCTTC. Translated: CASSEKLRQANYGYTF.

The table lists this clonotype with many counts. The rearrangement links TRBV25-1 to TRBJ2-7; D might be TRBD1 or TRBD2, each matching 6 bases. Germline lookup yields CDR1 MGHDK and CDR2 SYGVNS. The CDR3 runs to 13 residues. Trimming cost V 10 bases and J 1 base, with 14 bases left between them. Here the CDR3 reads CATETGLSYEQYF. The CDR3 DNA reads TGTGCCACAGAGACAGGACTATCCTACGAGCAGTACTTC.

This clonotype was counted at least ten times. The chain recombines TRBV20-1 with TRBJ1-5; possible D gene TRBD1, 6 bases. CDR1 is DFQATT and CDR2 is SNEGSKA in the germline V gene (reference sequence). Trimming took 6 bases from V and 7 from J, leaving 10 bases between them. The CDR3 spans 11 residues. The DNA for the CDR3 is TGCAGTGCGGGGGCAGGGCAGCCCCAGCATTTT. Residues: CSAGAGQPQHF.

Many counts were recorded for this clonotype. The chain is built from TRBV7-2 and TRBJ2-1; D may be TRBD1 (6 bases). V was shortened by 5 bases and J by 13 bases, with 18 bases between the two germline ends. CDR1 and CDR2 (germline): SGHTA, FQGNSA. This CDR3 has 13 residues. CDR3 in amino acids: CASSPDPTGYQFF. As DNA, the CDR3 is TGTGCCAGCAGCCCAGACCCCACAGGGTATCAGTTCTTC.

The CDR3 loop is CASSANGRSEQYF. The CDR3 nucleotides read TGTGCCAGCAGTGCAAACGGGCGTAGCGAGCAGTACTTC. The chain links TRBV2 to TRBJ2-7; D gene ambiguous. CDR1 and CDR2 from the germline V gene are SNHLY and FYNNEI. V was pared by 4 bases and J by 6 bases, with 13 bases between. The CDR3 is 13 residues long.

At least ten counts were recorded for this clonotype. The genes are TRBV5-5 and TRBJ1-6; a weak D match, TRBD1 (5 bases). Deletions cut 6 bases from V and 9 bases from J, with 16 bases between. From germline, CDR1 is SGHKS and CDR2 YYEKEE (reference sequence). This CDR3 contains 14 residues. CDR3 sequence: CASTSDGTGSPLHF. CDR3 DNA: TGTGCCAGCACCTCTGACGGGACGGGTTCACCCCTCCACTTT.

This clonotype showed up just a few times. The V call is TRBV2, the J call TRBJ2-2; 12 nucleotides line up with TRBD2. This CDR3 comprises 17 residues. Germline-derived CDR1 and CDR2 are SNHLY and FYNNEI. V was pared by 5 bases and J by 7 bases, with 11 bases of the junction left unmatched. The chain's CDR3 is CASSLFRLAGAGGELFF. The CDR3 DNA sequence: TGTGCCAGCAGTCTCTTCCGACTAGCGGGAGCGGGCGGGGAGCTGTTTTTT.

This clonotype was counted a few times. The V call is TRBV6-1, the J call TRBJ2-1; tentatively, D is TRBD1 (7 bases). The CDR3 length is 15 residues. Germline V CDR1 and CDR2: MNHNS, SASEGT. Trimming pared 8 bases from V and 1 base from J, leaving 15 bases between. The chain's CDR3 is CASANSGGSYNEQFF. In DNA, the CDR3 is TGTGCCAGCGCCAATTCAGGGGGGTCCTACAATGAGCAGTTCTTC.

This clonotype was counted at least ten times. V and J are TRBV7-2 and TRBJ1-5; D remains ambiguous. There are 14 residues in the CDR3. Between the trimmed V and J ends, which lost 5 bases and 4 bases, there was a span of 12 bases. CDR1 is SGHTA, CDR2 FQGNSA, per germline. CDR3 loop: CASSDALLNQPQHF. CDR3 DNA sequence: TGTGCCAGCAGCGATGCCCTTCTTAATCAGCCCCAGCATTTT. Looking up the rest from reference TRBV7-2 and TRBJ1-5 gives the full variable domain: GAGVSQSPSNKVTEKGKDVELRCDPISGHTALYWYRQSLGQGLEFLIYFQGNSAPDKSGLPSDRFSAERTGGSVSTLTIQRTQQEDSAVYLCASSDALLNQPQHFGDGTRLSIL.

This clonotype came up many times. V and J are TRBV10-3 and TRBJ1-1; D is possibly TRBD1 (6 bases). There are 16 residues in the CDR3. V was pared by 6 bases and J by 1 base, with 18 bases between. Germline V gene data show CDR1 as ENHRY and CDR2 as SYGVKD. CDR3 bases: TGTGCCATCAGGGGGGACAAGAGCTTTTCGAACACTGAAGCTTTCTTT. Amino acids: CAIRGDKSFSNTEAFF.

About this clonotype itself: As the CDR3 is not closed by the conserved phenylalanine or tryptophan, this likely results from a read error. The chain carries TRBV7-2 and TRBJ2-7; the D is unclear. Germline V lookup: CDR1 SGHTA, CDR2 FQGNSA. The germline V and J ends were trimmed by 2 bases and 2 bases, with 7 bases remaining between them. This CDR3 has 13 residues. This CDR3 is CASSLWAAYEQYL. For the CDR3, the DNA is TGTGCCAGCAGCTTATGGGCCGCCTACGAGCAGTACCTC.